These 29 T cell receptor beta chains came from one sample sequenced in a study of lymphopenia after photon versus proton radiotherapy. Assay used: immunoSEQ multiplex PCR; TCRdb lists only in-frame clones, some missing. The sample includes tens of thousands of clones, around 86% seen only once; the top ten take 11%. The source was peripheral blood, collected from a patient treated with proton-based radiotherapy. These receptors were taken from an elderly man with esophageal cancer.

The chain combines TRBV29-1 with TRBJ2-1; 10 bases agree with TRBD1. The germline gives CDR1 SQVTM, CDR2 ANQGSEA. This CDR3 has 15 residues. With V trimmed by 3 bases and J by 4 bases, 6 bases remained unmatched. DNA for the CDR3: TGCAGCGTTGATACTGGACAGGGGGTATACAATGAGCAGTTCTTC. Translation: CSVDTGQGVYNEQFF.

This chain joins TRBV12-5 and TRBJ1-4; a possible D gene is TRBD1 (6 bases). V lost 6 bases and J lost 0, with 11 bases in between. This CDR3 spans 15 amino acids. Germline CDR1 LGHNT, CDR2 FRNRAP. In DNA form, the CDR3 reads TGTGCTAGTGGAAAAGGGGACACAACTAATGAAAAACTGTTTTTT. Its protein is CASGKGDTTNEKLFF.

V usage is TRBV5-1 and J usage is TRBJ2-3, with D perhaps TRBD1 (5 bases). Germline values: CDR1 SGHRS, CDR2 YFSETQ. The CDR3 spans 15 residues. V was pared by 0 bases and J by 5 bases, with 13 bases between. This CDR3 is CASSLDGRVRDTQYF. DNA of the CDR3: TGCGCCAGCAGCTTGGACGGCAGGGTCAGAGATACGCAGTATTTT.

This sequence joins TRBV29-1 and TRBJ2-3, with 12 bases aligning to TRBD2. The CDR3 covers 16 residues. Trimming cost V 0 bases and J 6 bases; bases outside gene matches: 7. Germline CDR1 reads SQVTM; CDR2 reads ANQGSEA. The DNA of the CDR3 is TGCAGCGTTGAAGATCGGACTAGCGGGGTCCCCGATACGCAGTATTTT. Its translation is CSVEDRTSGVPDTQYF.

The chain recombines TRBV7-6 with TRBJ1-2; 8 bases fit TRBD1. The germline gives CDR1 SGHVS, CDR2 FNYEAQ. J gave up 7 bases and V 3 bases, and 4 bases lay outside the gene matches. The CDR3 is 13 amino acids. CDR3 protein: CASSLATGGGYTF. CDR3 nucleotide sequence: TGTGCCAGCAGCTTGGCCACAGGGGGTGGCTACACCTTC.

This sequence joins TRBV6-5 and TRBJ1-1; maybe TRBD1 (5 bases). This CDR3 has 15 residues. Trimming stripped 2 bases from V and 6 bases from J, with 16 bases between. Germline CDR1 and CDR2: MNHEY and SVGAGI. The CDR3 sequence is CASSYGGGIDPEAFF. The CDR3 region has the DNA TGTGCCAGCAGTTACGGTGGGGGTATTGATCCTGAAGCTTTCTTT.

The rearrangement uses TRBV7-3 and TRBJ2-5; D perhaps matches TRBD1 (5 bases). V was pared by 5 bases and J by 0 bases, with 10 bases between. CDR3 length: 14 residues. Germline assignment: CDR1 SGHTA and CDR2 FQGTGA. The CDR3 nucleotides read TGTGCCAGCAGCCCCGACAGATACCAAGAGACCCAGTACTTC. It yields the protein CASSPDRYQETQYF.

In its sample, this clone was seen once. This sequence joins TRBV7-9 and TRBJ2-5, with D perhaps being TRBD1 or TRBD2 (6 bases each). Trimming removed 4 bases at V and 4 bases at J, with 13 bases between. The length of the CDR3 is 14 residues. Germline V gene data show CDR1 as SEHNR and CDR2 as FQNEAQ (reference sequence). The chain's CDR3 is CASSSTRGRETQYF. DNA of the CDR3: TGTGCCAGCAGCTCGACCCGGGGGCGAGAGACCCAGTACTTC.

For the CDR3, the DNA is TGTGCCGAGGCGGGGGGCGCCTATGGCTACACCTTC. This codes for CAEAGGAYGYTF. The chain recombines TRBV28 with TRBJ1-2; maybe TRBD1 (6 bases). There are 12 residues in the CDR3. V lost 11 bases and J 4 bases, leaving 14 bases between the germline ends. Germline-derived CDR1 and CDR2 are MDHEN and SYDVKM.

The gene calls are TRBV30 and TRBJ1-4, with 9 bases that match TRBD1. Per germline, CDR1 GTSNPN and CDR2 SVGIG (reference sequence). J was trimmed by 10 bases and V by 1 base; bases with no gene match: 7. The CDR3 totals 14 residues. Here the CDR3 DNA reads TGTGCCTGGAGTGACCCGGGACAGGGTGGAAAACTGTTTTTT. It yields the protein CAWSDPGQGGKLFF.

This chain links TRBV11-3 with TRBJ2-5; 9 nucleotides match TRBD1. This CDR3 region has 14 residues. Germline loops: CDR1 SGHNT, CDR2 YENEEA. The V gene end was trimmed by 5 bases and the J gene end by 1 base; junction bases not matched to a gene: 2. The CDR3 loop is CASSRDRAQETQYF. Written as DNA, the CDR3 is TGTGCCAGCAGCCGGGACAGGGCCCAAGAGACCCAGTACTTC.

CDR3 nucleotide sequence: TGTGCCAGCAGCAAGGGGGATATGAACACTGAAGCTTTCTTT. Its protein is CASSKGDMNTEAFF. V is TRBV21-1 and J is TRBJ1-1. TRBV21-1 represents a pseudogene. The CDR3 runs to 14 residues.

The chain employs TRBV19 and TRBJ1-5; no clear D. This CDR3 is 12 amino acids long. Germline V lookup: CDR1 LNHDA, CDR2 SQIVND (reference sequence). V was trimmed by 6 bases and J by 5 bases, leaving 8 bases between them. CDR3 in amino acids: CASRVDYQPQHF. The CDR3 DNA sequence: TGTGCCAGTAGAGTCGACTATCAGCCCCAGCATTTT.

The chain is built from TRBV27 and TRBJ1-1; D gene uncertain. The CDR3 loop spans 13 amino acids. The V end was cut by 2 bases, the J end by 0 bases, with 4 bases between. In germline, CDR1 is MNHEY, CDR2 SMNVEV (reference sequence). For the CDR3, the DNA is TGTGCCAGCAGTTTAAAGATGAACACTGAAGCTTTCTTT. Protein product: CASSLKMNTEAFF.

The rearrangement joins TRBV4-3 to TRBJ1-2; TRBD1 matches 10 bases. This CDR3 spans 16 amino acids. V trimming: 3 bases; J trimming: 8 bases; junction bases outside the gene matches: 12. Per the germline V gene, CDR1 is LGHNA and CDR2 is YSLEER. The CDR3 spells CASSHGQGVNVGGYTF. The CDR3 bases are TGCGCCAGCAGCCATGGACAGGGGGTCAATGTTGGCGGCTACACCTTC.

This chain joins TRBV9 and TRBJ1-1, with 9 bases matching TRBD1. This CDR3 spans 14 amino acids. CDR1 and CDR2 from the germline V gene are SGDLS and YYNGEE. V was pared by 4 bases and J by 10 bases, with 11 bases of the junction left unmatched. The CDR3 loop reads CASSPQGAGGRAFF. For the CDR3, the DNA is TGTGCCAGCAGCCCACAGGGGGCGGGGGGCCGAGCTTTCTTT.

The rearrangement uses TRBV6-5 and TRBJ1-2; no definite D call. V dropped 5 bases and J dropped 3 bases, with 13 bases sitting between them. The CDR3 runs to 14 residues. The V gene's germline CDR1 is MNHEY and CDR2 SVGAGI. CDR3 loop: CASSQPGRDYGYTF. Here the CDR3 DNA reads TGTGCCAGCAGTCAGCCGGGGAGGGACTATGGCTACACCTTC.

V is TRBV7-2 and J is TRBJ2-7, with 7 positions matching TRBD1. Unmatched junction bases numbered 2, after V lost 3 bases and J lost 0 bases. In germline, CDR1 is SGHTA, CDR2 FQGNSA. The CDR3 loop spans 14 amino acids. CDR3: CASSLGTASYEQYF. CDR3 DNA sequence: TGTGCCAGCAGCTTGGGGACAGCCTCCTACGAGCAGTACTTC.

The chain is built from TRBV11-2 and TRBJ2-7; the match to TRBD1 covers 7 bases. The CDR3 consists of 14 residues. The V gene end was trimmed by 5 bases and the J gene end by 3 bases; junction bases not matched to a gene: 7. Looked up from germline, CDR1 is SGHAT and CDR2 is FQNNGV. DNA of the CDR3: TGTGCCAGCAGCCCCAGACAGGGTATCTACGAGCAGTACTTC. Its translation: CASSPRQGIYEQYF.

The chain recombines TRBV9 with TRBJ2-3; no clear D. The V end was cut by 4 bases, the J end by 4 bases, with 10 bases between. From germline, CDR1 is SGDLS and CDR2 YYNGEE. The CDR3 sequence is 13 residues long. CDR3 protein: CASSSNSADTQYF. The DNA for the CDR3 is TGTGCCAGCAGCTCCAACTCGGCAGATACGCAGTATTTT.

The chain recombines TRBV5-1 with TRBJ1-1, with D possibly matching TRBD1 (6 bases). The germline V gene has CDR1 SGHRS and CDR2 YFSETQ. The CDR3 runs to 14 residues. V dropped 3 bases and J dropped 0 bases, with 9 bases sitting between them. The CDR3 sequence: CASSSGTLNTEAFF. The CDR3 DNA follows: TGCGCCAGCAGCTCGGGGACACTGAACACTGAAGCTTTCTTT.

The rearrangement uses TRBV5-1 and TRBJ1-2; D is possibly TRBD1 (5 bases). The germline V and J ends were trimmed by 0 bases and 10 bases, with 16 bases remaining between them. Germline V gives CDR1 SGHRS, CDR2 YFSETQ. The CDR3 extends over 14 amino acids. The CDR3 nucleotides are TGCGCCAGCAGCTTGGATGCCAGGGAGACCTCCTACACCTTC. Translated, it gives CASSLDARETSYTF.

The chain links TRBV14 to TRBJ2-5, with 7 positions matching TRBD1. The CDR3 loop spans 14 amino acids. After removal of 4 bases from V and 5 bases from J, the junction contained 7 bases not matched to a gene. Germline-derived CDR1 and CDR2 are SGHDN and FVKESK. CDR3 sequence: CASSRQTGLETQYF. CDR3 coding DNA: TGTGCCAGCAGCCGGCAGACAGGGTTGGAGACCCAGTACTTC.

This clone was observed a handful of times. The chain recombines TRBV12-5 with TRBJ2-3, with a weak D call TRBD2 (6 bases). The V gene lost 0 bases and the J gene lost 6 bases, with 19 bases spanning the gap. This CDR3 has 17 residues. Looked up from germline, CDR1 is LGHNT and CDR2 is FRNRAP. DNA for the CDR3: TGTGCTAGTGGTTTGGTCCTCAGGGAGGCGGGATTCGATACGCAGTATTTT. This sequence encodes CASGLVLREAGFDTQYF.

The CDR3 DNA reads as TGTGCCAGTAGTCGGGACAGGGGGCTTTATAGCAATCAGCCCCAGCATTTT. Amino acids: CASSRDRGLYSNQPQHF. The chain is built from TRBV19 and TRBJ1-5, with 12 bases matching TRBD1. The V gene end was trimmed by 5 bases and the J gene end by 0 bases; junction bases not matched to a gene: 5. The CDR3 length is 17 residues. Germline assignment: CDR1 LNHDA and CDR2 SQIVND (reference sequence).

CDR3 coding DNA: TGCGCCAGCAGCCTTTCCTTTGAGGGCGGCTATGGCTACACCTTC. Amino acids: CASSLSFEGGYGYTF. The gene calls are TRBV4-3 and TRBJ1-2; D gene uncertain. Germline CDR1 LGHNA, CDR2 YSLEER. The CDR3 has 15 amino acids. The V end lost 4 bases, the J end lost 4 bases, and 16 bases lay between the germline ends.

This chain uses TRBV5-1 with TRBJ1-5; D gene unclear. V was pared by 3 bases and J by 1 base, with 8 bases between. Germline V gene lookup returns CDR1 SGHRS and CDR2 YFSETQ. The CDR3 runs to 14 residues. DNA of the CDR3: TGCGCCAGCAGCTCTGGACTGAGCAATCAGCCCCAGCATTTT. Encoded protein: CASSSGLSNQPQHF.

This clone showed up just a few times. The chain is built from TRBV7-3 and TRBJ2-7; D gene uncertain. CDR3 length: 14 amino acids. CDR1 SGHTA and CDR2 FQGTGA come from the germline V gene. V lost 3 bases, J lost 0 bases, and 9 bases lay in between. The CDR3 sequence is CASSLVADSYEQYF. DNA of the CDR3: TGTGCCAGCAGCTTGGTGGCGGACTCCTACGAGCAGTACTTC.

The chain recombines TRBV19 with TRBJ1-4; TRBD1 aligns across 7 bases. This CDR3 comprises 15 residues. V shed 3 bases and J 8 bases; nucleotides not matched to a gene: 9. The V gene's germline CDR1 is LNHDA and CDR2 SQIVND (reference sequence). The CDR3 is CASSMSRGLGEKLFF. Written as DNA, the CDR3 is TGTGCCAGTAGTATGTCCAGGGGGTTGGGAGAAAAACTGTTTTTT.